What follows are 27 T cell receptor beta chains derived from one specimen sequenced in a study of blood T cell repertoires in COVID-19. Measured with immunoSEQ multiplex PCR; TCRdb has only the in-frame clones, and not every one. The repertoire holds around 230,000 clones, with about 90% as singletons. The sample consisted of PBMCs or T cells enriched from blood (not recorded which). The receptors were gathered from a woman between 25 and 40 years old with acute COVID-19.

The genes are TRBV19 and TRBJ2-2; D uncertain. V was cut by 6 bases and J by 2 bases, with 4 bases left in between. CDR1 LNHDA and CDR2 SQIVND come from the germline V gene (reference sequence). The CDR3 has 12 residues. CDR3 sequence (DNA): TGTGCCAGTAGCTTTAACACCGGGGAGCTGTTTTTT. Translation gives CASSFNTGELFF.

The V call is TRBV9, the J call TRBJ2-5, with D possibly TRBD2 on 7 matching bases. Trimming took 0 bases from V and 5 from J, leaving 17 bases between them. Germline CDR1 is SGDLS and CDR2 is YYNGEE. The CDR3 is made up of 16 amino acids. In DNA, the CDR3 is TGTGCCAGCAGCGTAGATCAAAGGGGGGGCGCGGAGACCCAGTACTTC. This codes for CASSVDQRGGAETQYF.

The chain has TRBV10-3 and TRBJ2-1, with 9 bases fitting TRBD1. CDR3 length equals 19 residues. J lost 6 bases, V lost 5 bases, and 20 bases had no gene match. Looked up from germline, CDR1 is ENHRY and CDR2 is SYGVKD. Written as DNA, the CDR3 is TGTGCCATCAGTCCCTATTCGGGACAGGGTAGGGCATTGGGCAATGAGCAGTTCTTC. This codes for CAISPYSGQGRALGNEQFF.

The chain combines TRBV5-6 with TRBJ1-2, with 9 bases matching TRBD1. Germline values: CDR1 SGHDT, CDR2 YYEEEE. Trimming at V came to 2 bases and at J to 8 bases, leaving 4 bases not matched to a gene. This CDR3 is 13 amino acids long. CDR3 DNA sequence: TGTGCCAGCAGCTTCGGGACAGGGCGGGGCTACACCTTC. It specifies CASSFGTGRGYTF.

The CDR3 nucleotides read TGTGCCAGCAGCGTGGGACAGGGTCCCCCTCTGAATGAAAAACTGTTTTTT. Translation: CASSVGQGPPLNEKLFF. The J gene is TRBJ1-4, the V gene TRBV9; TRBD1 matches 9 bases. CDR1 is SGDLS and CDR2 is YYNGEE in the germline V gene. This CDR3 region has 17 residues. V lost 2 bases to trimming and J lost 5 bases; unmatched junction nucleotides: 10. Drawing the rest from reference TRBV9 and TRBJ1-4, the complete variable domain is DSGVTQTPKHLITATGQRVTLRCSPRSGDLSVYWYQQSLDQGLQFLIQYYNGEERAKGNILERFSAQQFPDLHSELNLSSLELGDSALYFCASSVGQGPPLNEKLFFGSGTQLSVL.

The chain carries TRBV28 and TRBJ2-7; D not resolved. Per the germline V gene, CDR1 is MDHEN and CDR2 is SYDVKM. CDR3 length: 14 amino acids. Trimming took 3 bases from V and 3 from J, leaving 12 bases between them. The CDR3 loop is CASSFHSSRYEQYF. CDR3 DNA: TGTGCCAGCAGTTTTCACAGCTCCCGCTACGAGCAGTACTTC. The entire variable domain, with the rest obtained from reference TRBV28 and TRBJ2-7, is as follows: DVKVTQSSRYLVKRTGEKVFLECVQDMDHENMFWYRQDPGLGLRLIYFSYDVKMKEKGDIPEGYSVSREKKERFSLILESASTNQTSMYLCASSFHSSRYEQYFGPGTRLTVT.

The chain couples TRBV28 to TRBJ2-5; a weak D match, TRBD2 (7 bases). The V end lost 2 bases, the J end lost 3 bases, and 16 bases lay between the germline ends. Germline V gene sequence: CDR1 MDHEN, CDR2 SYDVKM. This CDR3 has 16 residues. CDR3 nucleotide sequence: TGTGCCAGCAGTTTACCGACGGGCGGGGGCGAAGAGACCCAGTACTTC. Encoded protein: CASSLPTGGGEETQYF. Together with reference TRBV28 and TRBJ2-5, the CDR3 gives the full variable domain: DVKVTQSSRYLVKRTGEKVFLECVQDMDHENMFWYRQDPGLGLRLIYFSYDVKMKEKGDIPEGYSVSREKKERFSLILESASTNQTSMYLCASSLPTGGGEETQYFGPGTRLLVL.

This chain joins TRBV19 and TRBJ1-1; 7 nucleotides align to TRBD1. Losses at the gene ends were 3 bases for V and 5 bases for J; bases not matched to a gene: 6. The CDR3 contains 14 residues. Germline values: CDR1 LNHDA, CDR2 SQIVND (reference sequence). CDR3 region: CASSIRSQGTEAFF. Written as DNA, the CDR3 is TGTGCCAGTAGTATTCGTTCACAGGGGACTGAAGCTTTCTTT.

The chain joins TRBV19 to TRBJ2-3; 8 nucleotides align to TRBD1. V shed 8 bases and J 6 bases; nucleotides not matched to a gene: 10. Germline V gene sequence: CDR1 LNHDA, CDR2 SQIVND (reference sequence). The length of the CDR3 is 14 residues. The CDR3 loop is CASGPGQDVDTQYF. CDR3 coding DNA: TGTGCCAGTGGACCGGGACAGGATGTCGATACGCAGTATTTT.

This sequence joins TRBV18 and TRBJ2-3, with D possibly TRBD2 on 6 matching bases. CDR1 is KGHSH and CDR2 is LQKENI in the germline V gene. This CDR3 spans 14 amino acids. V gave up 4 bases and J gave up 4 bases, with 12 bases separating them. CDR3 protein: CASSLSGEADTQYF. CDR3 coding DNA: TGTGCCAGCTCACTTTCTGGGGAGGCAGATACGCAGTATTTT.

This clone was seen a handful of times. The chain employs TRBV28 and TRBJ2-1; D may be TRBD2 (6 bases). Germline loops: CDR1 MDHEN, CDR2 SYDVKM. V gave up 5 bases and J gave up 4 bases, with 18 bases separating them. The CDR3 is 16 amino acids. The CDR3 region is CASSPPLRDWYNEQFF. The CDR3 bases are TGTGCCAGCAGTCCGCCTCTCCGGGACTGGTACAATGAGCAGTTCTTC.

This sequence joins TRBV11-2 and TRBJ2-7, with D possibly being TRBD2 (5 bases). V lost 3 bases and J lost 4, with 10 bases in between. Per the germline V gene, CDR1 is SGHAT and CDR2 is FQNNGV. The CDR3 has 13 residues. The CDR3 protein is CASSFGPGYEQYF. In nucleotides, the CDR3 is TGTGCCAGCAGCTTTGGACCGGGATACGAGCAGTACTTC.

The V and J genes are TRBV18 and TRBJ1-1; D perhaps matches TRBD1 (6 bases). Germline assignment: CDR1 KGHSH and CDR2 LQKENI. This CDR3 has 13 amino acids. Trimming stripped 3 bases from V and 6 bases from J, with 11 bases between. The CDR3 reads CASSPDRNSEAFF. The CDR3 DNA reads as TGTGCCAGCTCACCGGACAGAAACTCTGAAGCTTTCTTT.

This chain links TRBV19 with TRBJ1-1; 7 nucleotides agree with TRBD1. V shed 4 bases and J 6 bases; nucleotides not matched to a gene: 8. The germline V gene has CDR1 LNHDA and CDR2 SQIVND (reference sequence). The CDR3 has 14 amino acids. CDR3 loop: CASSTTGELAEAFF. The CDR3 nucleotides read TGTGCCAGTAGTACCACAGGGGAATTGGCTGAAGCTTTCTTT.

The genes are TRBV4-3 and TRBJ2-1; a weak D match, TRBD2 (6 bases). The ends were cut back, 0 bases at V and 8 bases at J, with 14 bases in the middle. This CDR3 region has 15 residues. The germline CDR1 and CDR2 sequences are LGHNA and YSLEER. DNA for the CDR3: TGCGCCAGCAGCCAAGAGCCGGGACTGGGCCATGAGCAGTTCTTC. Protein product: CASSQEPGLGHEQFF.

The chain couples TRBV9 to TRBJ2-1; D uncertain. The CDR3 totals 13 residues. Trimming left V 4 bases short and J 7 bases short, with 12 bases between. The germline gives CDR1 SGDLS, CDR2 YYNGEE. CDR3 nucleotides: TGTGCCAGCAGCCCCCCCCCACGGAATGAGCAGTTCTTC. As protein: CASSPPPRNEQFF. Together with reference TRBV9 and TRBJ2-1, the CDR3 gives the full variable domain: DSGVTQTPKHLITATGQRVTLRCSPRSGDLSVYWYQQSLDQGLQFLIQYYNGEERAKGNILERFSAQQFPDLHSELNLSSLELGDSALYFCASSPPPRNEQFFGPGTRLTVL.

This clone was seen only a few times. The chain carries TRBV10-1 and TRBJ1-1, with 8 bases that match TRBD1. CDR3 length equals 14 residues. Germline values: CDR1 WNHNN, CDR2 SYGVQD (reference sequence). V shed 3 bases and J 7 bases; nucleotides not matched to a gene: 7. CDR3 amino acids: CASSESGQGREAFF. CDR3 bases: TGCGCCAGCAGTGAATCCGGACAGGGACGTGAAGCTTTCTTT.

The rearrangement uses TRBV7-2 and TRBJ2-5, with 7 bases lining up with TRBD2. Looked up from germline, CDR1 is SGHTA and CDR2 is FQGNSA. The V and J ends lost 7 bases and 4 bases, in that order; junction bases with no gene match: 9. There are 14 residues in the CDR3. This CDR3 is CASTHPGGPETQYF. Written as DNA, the CDR3 is TGTGCCAGCACCCATCCGGGGGGTCCAGAGACCCAGTACTTC.

The V gene is TRBV24-1, the J gene TRBJ2-5; 11 bases map to TRBD1. V shed 4 bases and J 0 bases; nucleotides not matched to a gene: 3. The CDR3 is made up of 16 amino acids. Germline CDR1 is KGHDR and CDR2 is SFDVKD. This CDR3 is CATSDPGQGDQETQYF. In DNA form, the CDR3 reads TGTGCCACCAGTGACCCGGGACAGGGGGACCAAGAGACCCAGTACTTC.

This chain uses TRBV6-6 with TRBJ1-3, with TRBD1 as a possible D gene (6 bases). V dropped 2 bases and J dropped 0 bases, with 11 bases sitting between them. The CDR3 length is 16 residues. Per germline, CDR1 MNHNY and CDR2 SVGAGI (reference sequence). Written as DNA, the CDR3 is TGTGCCAGCAGTTACCTTGGGACACCCTCTGGAAACACCATATATTTT. This codes for CASSYLGTPSGNTIYF.

The V call is TRBV6-1, the J call TRBJ2-5; D is unresolved. The germline V gene encodes CDR1 MNHNS and CDR2 SASEGT. Trimming removed 1 base from V and 3 bases from J, with 12 bases in between. This CDR3 is 15 amino acids long. The CDR3 coding sequence is TGTGCCAGCAGTGAAGTAGAGTGGGCTAAAGAGACCCAGTACTTC. Translated: CASSEVEWAKETQYF.

The V and J genes are TRBV9 and TRBJ2-1; D is possibly TRBD1 (5 bases). From germline, CDR1 is SGDLS and CDR2 YYNGEE. V was shortened by 0 bases and J by 4 bases, with 5 bases between the two germline ends. This CDR3 has 13 residues. This CDR3 reads CASSVEGYNEQFF. CDR3 sequence (DNA): TGTGCCAGCAGCGTAGAGGGGTACAATGAGCAGTTCTTC.

The gene calls are TRBV19 and TRBJ1-5, with 9 bases identical to TRBD1. CDR3 length: 17 amino acids. V shed 5 bases, J shed 6 bases, and the junction held 14 bases outside the gene matches. Germline-derived CDR1 and CDR2 are LNHDA and SQIVND (reference sequence). CDR3 amino acids: CASSPPSRDRAAQPQHF. CDR3 sequence (DNA): TGTGCCAGTAGTCCTCCCTCCCGGGACAGGGCGGCTCAGCCCCAGCATTTT.

J is TRBJ1-2 and V is TRBV30; 7 nucleotides match TRBD1. The CDR3 has 12 residues. The V segment lost 5 bases and the J segment 2 bases; nucleotides outside the gene matches: 2. The germline V gene encodes CDR1 GTSNPN and CDR2 SVGIG (reference sequence). Written as DNA, the CDR3 is TGTGCCTGGGGCAGGGGGAACTATGGCTACACCTTC. Translation: CAWGRGNYGYTF.

This sequence joins TRBV7-8 and TRBJ1-5; a weak D match, TRBD1 (6 bases). CDR1 and CDR2 (germline): SGHVS, FQNEAQ. Trimming took off 5 bases at V and 7 bases at J, with 18 bases between the two ends. The CDR3 is 15 residues long. The chain's CDR3 is CASSRRGGGGQPQHF. The CDR3, as DNA: TGTGCCAGCAGCCGACGGGGCGGGGGCGGCCAGCCCCAGCATTTT.

The chain uses TRBV7-9 and TRBJ2-3; TRBD1 agrees at 9 bases. Germline loops: CDR1 SEHNR, CDR2 FQNEAQ (reference sequence). Trimming removed 4 bases from V and 5 bases from J; junction bases left unmatched: 4. The CDR3 has 14 residues. CDR3 sequence: CASSSGQGLDTQYF. DNA of the CDR3: TGTGCCAGCAGCTCCGGACAGGGGCTAGATACGCAGTATTTT.

This sequence joins TRBV6-2 or TRBV6-3 and TRBJ1-4, with a possible D match to TRBD1 (5 bases). The CDR3 length is 16 residues. V was cut by 0 bases and J by 1 base, with 9 bases left in between. Looked up from germline, CDR1 is MNHEY and CDR2 is SVGEGT. DNA for the CDR3: TGTGCCAGCAGTTACTCGTCAAGGGGAACTAATGAAAAACTGTTTTTT. Translated: CASSYSSRGTNEKLFF.